Each of the 22 T cell receptor beta chains below was sequenced from the same sample in a study of blood T cell repertoires in COVID-19. Assay: immunoSEQ multiplex PCR; the TCRdb copy retains only in-frame clones and omits some. The repertoire has 100,000 to 150,000 clones, 60% to 80% of them found once; the top ten carry 5.5%. Material: peripheral blood. These receptors originate from a man aged 60-69 years with acute or convalescent COVID-19.

The chain couples TRBV28 to TRBJ2-1; 11 nucleotides agree with TRBD2. With V trimmed by 3 bases and J by 7 bases, 5 bases remained unmatched. Germline V lookup: CDR1 MDHEN, CDR2 SYDVKM. The CDR3 length is 15 residues. The CDR3 coding sequence is TGTGCCAGCAGTTTGTGGATAGCGGGAGGGAATGAGCAGTTCTTC. Translation gives CASSLWIAGGNEQFF.

V gene TRBV27 combines with J gene TRBJ2-6; 11 nucleotides match TRBD1. The CDR3 has 18 amino acids. Trimming removed 5 bases from V and 0 bases from J; junction bases left unmatched: 6. CDR1 MNHEY and CDR2 SMNVEV come from the germline V gene (reference sequence). In DNA form, the CDR3 reads TGTGCCAGCAGTCCTGGACAGGGGGCCCCCTCTGGGGCCAACGTCCTGACTTTC. This sequence encodes CASSPGQGAPSGANVLTF.

With regard to this clone: Other DNA sequences within the sample encode an identical CDR3. CDR3: CASSEGGTNEKLFF. In DNA, the CDR3 is TGTGCCAGCAGTGAAGGGGGCACTAATGAAAAACTGTTTTTT. The J gene is TRBJ1-4, the V gene TRBV2; possibly TRBD1 for D (5 bases). V lost 1 base to trimming and J lost 2 bases, with 5 bases between them. The germline CDR1 and CDR2 sequences are SNHLY and FYNNEI. This CDR3 spans 14 amino acids. Full variable domain (remainder filled in from reference TRBV2 and TRBJ1-4): EPEVTQTPSHQVTQMGQEVILRCVPISNHLYFYWYRQILGQKVEFLVSFYNNEISEKSEIFDDQFSVERPDGSNFTLKIRSTKLEDSAMYFCASSEGGTNEKLFFGSGTQLSVL.

The rearrangement joins TRBV2 to TRBJ1-1, with TRBD1 as a possible D gene (6 bases). The CDR3 loop spans 14 amino acids. The V gene lost 5 bases and the J gene lost 4 bases, with 14 bases spanning the gap. Germline CDR1 is SNHLY and CDR2 is FYNNEI. DNA of the CDR3: TGTGCCAGCAGTAACAGGGATAAGGGCACTGAAGCTTTCTTT. The encoded protein is CASSNRDKGTEAFF.

The chain employs TRBV3-1 (or the pseudogene TRBV3-2) and TRBJ2-6; D ambiguous. V was pared by 8 bases and J by 0 bases, with 5 bases between. The CDR3 runs 13 residues. Germline values: CDR1 LGHDT, CDR2 YNNKEL (reference sequence). The CDR3 nucleotides read TGTGCCAGCGTAAACTCTGGGGCCAACGTCCTGACTTTC. Amino acids: CASVNSGANVLTF.

The gene calls are TRBV4-2 and TRBJ2-1; 7 positions match TRBD2. The CDR3 is 16 residues long. Germline V gives CDR1 LGHNA, CDR2 YNFKEQ. The V segment lost 2 bases and the J segment 4 bases; nucleotides outside the gene matches: 8. The CDR3 coding sequence is TGTGCCAGCAGCCAATCTATTGGCGGGGGATACAATGAGCAGTTCTTC. Amino acid sequence: CASSQSIGGGYNEQFF.

The rearrangement links TRBV5-6 to TRBJ1-5, with a tentative D call TRBD1 (5 bases). Germline CDR1 reads SGHDT; CDR2 reads YYEEEE. With 4 bases removed from V and 0 bases from J, the gap between germline ends came to 11 bases. The CDR3 is made up of 15 amino acids. The CDR3 coding sequence is TGTGCCAGCAGCCCCGGGGGTCTTAGCAATCAGCCCCAGCATTTT. This sequence encodes CASSPGGLSNQPQHF.

This clone was observed a handful of times. The genes are TRBV7-3 and TRBJ2-1; 7 nucleotides agree with TRBD1. Germline CDR1 is SGHTA and CDR2 is FQGTGA. The trim removed 3 bases at V and 6 bases at J, leaving 11 bases unmatched. The length of the CDR3 is 16 residues. In DNA form, the CDR3 reads TGTGCCAGCAGCTTGTTTGGGGGACAGTACCTCAATGAGCAGTTCTTC. Translation gives CASSLFGGQYLNEQFF.

The gene calls are TRBV6-5 and TRBJ1-2, with 8 bases fitting TRBD1. Trimming at V came to 6 bases and at J to 8 bases, leaving 14 bases not matched to a gene. CDR1 MNHEY and CDR2 SVGAGI come from the germline V gene. The CDR3 sequence is 15 residues long. The CDR3 bases are TGTGCCAGCAGATACCTACCAGGGGGCCGCGACGGCTACACCTTC. It translates to CASRYLPGGRDGYTF.

This rearrangement joins TRBV6-1 to TRBJ1-5; D is perhaps TRBD1 (6 bases). Germline CDR1 is MNHNS and CDR2 is SASEGT. V dropped 4 bases and J dropped 4 bases, with 11 bases sitting between them. This CDR3 spans 14 amino acids. CDR3 bases: TGTGCCAGCAGTGCAGCGGACAGAAATCAGCCCCAGCATTTT. Translation gives CASSAADRNQPQHF.

For this clone: One end of the junction is discordant with germline, which a read error may explain. The rearrangement links TRBV7-2 to TRBJ2-5; D possibly corresponds to TRBD2 (5 bases). Looked up from germline, CDR1 is SGHTA and CDR2 is FQGNSA. The CDR3 extends over 14 amino acids. This chain's CDR3 is CASTLQWLEGTQYF. The CDR3 nucleotides are TGTGCCAGCACCTTACAATGGCTAGAGGGGACCCAGTACTTC.

In its sample, this clone was seen a few times. The chain links TRBV7-6 to TRBJ2-7; TRBD2 matches 9 bases. CDR1 SGHVS and CDR2 FNYEAQ come from the germline V gene. V lost 4 bases to trimming and J lost 0 bases; unmatched junction nucleotides: 10. This CDR3 region has 17 residues. CDR3 residues: CASSSTTLAGLSYEQYF. In nucleotides, the CDR3 is TGTGCCAGCAGCTCCACCACTCTAGCGGGGCTCTCCTACGAGCAGTACTTC.

The CDR3 is CASSSSRGQETQYF. The CDR3 DNA reads TGTGCCAGCAGCTCATCTCGGGGTCAAGAGACCCAGTACTTC. The chain employs TRBV11-3 and TRBJ2-5; tentative D call: TRBD2 (5 bases). V gave up 4 bases and J gave up 2 bases, with 11 bases separating them. The CDR3 totals 14 residues. In germline, CDR1 is SGHNT, CDR2 YENEEA.

The chain is built from TRBV5-1 and TRBJ2-6, with D perhaps TRBD2 (5 bases). The CDR3 spans 15 residues. Trimming took off 7 bases at V and 1 base at J, with 12 bases between the two ends. Germline-derived CDR1 and CDR2 are SGHRS and YFSETQ. The CDR3 DNA is TGCGCCAGCTCCTCCGGGGAATCTGGGGCCAACGTCCTGACTTTC. Its translation is CASSSGESGANVLTF.

This chain uses TRBV10-2 with TRBJ2-2; maybe TRBD2 (6 bases). Germline V CDR1 and CDR2: WSHSY, SAAADI. The CDR3 is made up of 14 amino acids. V gave up 6 bases and J gave up 1 base, with 9 bases separating them. The CDR3 region has the DNA TGCGCCAGCAGGGTTAGCGGGAACACCGGGGAGCTGTTTTTT. Its protein is CASRVSGNTGELFF.

V gene TRBV7-3 combines with J gene TRBJ2-3; 14 nucleotides match TRBD2. Germline loops: CDR1 SGHTA, CDR2 FQGTGA. CDR3 size: 15 residues. With 5 bases clipped from V and 6 bases from J, the junction kept 4 bases outside the gene matches. The CDR3 loop reads CASSMTSGRADTQYF. CDR3 bases: TGTGCCAGCAGCATGACTAGCGGGAGGGCCGATACGCAGTATTTT.

V and J are TRBV19 and TRBJ1-2; D is unresolved. This CDR3 contains 14 residues. V lost 4 bases and J lost 2, with 11 bases in between. Germline assignment: CDR1 LNHDA and CDR2 SQIVND (reference sequence). CDR3 nucleotide sequence: TGTGCCAGTAGTACCCCGAGCGAGAACTATGGCTACACCTTC. Translation gives CASSTPSENYGYTF.

This chain joins TRBV27 and TRBJ2-7; D ambiguous. V lost 3 bases, J lost 5 bases, and 11 bases lay in between. CDR1 and CDR2 (germline): MNHEY, SMNVEV (reference sequence). The CDR3 runs 13 residues. DNA for the CDR3: TGTGCCAGCAGTTTGGCCGAACCCCACGAGCAGTACTTC. Its protein is CASSLAEPHEQYF.

The rearrangement links TRBV9 to TRBJ1-2; D perhaps matches TRBD1 (6 bases). Trimming removed 0 bases at V and 8 bases at J, with 23 bases between. Germline CDR1 SGDLS, CDR2 YYNGEE. This CDR3 has 17 amino acids. DNA of the CDR3: TGTGCCAGCAGCGTAGTCCCATCGCTCCAGGGGCCCTCAGGCTACACCTTC. This translates into CASSVVPSLQGPSGYTF.

The CDR3 region is CASSYSNSANEKLFF. CDR3 sequence (DNA): TGTGCCAGCAGTTACTCGAATAGTGCTAATGAAAAACTGTTTTTT. The chain links TRBV6-6 to TRBJ1-4; D uncertain. Germline V CDR1 and CDR2: MNHNY, SVGAGI (reference sequence). The CDR3 consists of 15 residues. V was trimmed by 0 bases and J by 3 bases, leaving 8 bases between them.

This clone was counted between two and nine times. The J gene is TRBJ1-2, the V gene TRBV19; D is perhaps TRBD1 (5 bases). Germline-derived CDR1 and CDR2 are LNHDA and SQIVND (reference sequence). The V end was cut by 9 bases, the J end by 6 bases, with 17 bases between. The length of the CDR3 is 13 residues. The CDR3 coding sequence is TGTGCCAGCCGTCCATCCAGGGTCGATGGCTACACCTTC. It is translated as CASRPSRVDGYTF.

On this clone: Other DNA sequences within the sample encode an identical CDR3. This chain uses TRBV18 with TRBJ2-2; 7 bases map to TRBD1. With 3 bases clipped from V and 4 bases from J, the junction kept 2 bases outside the gene matches. The CDR3 sequence is 14 residues long. Germline V CDR1 and CDR2: KGHSH, LQKENI. Here the CDR3 reads CASSPDRATGELFF. As DNA, the CDR3 is TGTGCCAGCTCACCCGACAGGGCCACCGGGGAGCTGTTTTTT.